The clone carrying this T cell receptor (beta chain) was observed once. The antigen remains unidentified. The CDR3 loop spans 14 amino acids. Trimming took off 3 bases at V and 6 bases at J, with 11 bases between the two ends. Germline CDR1 reads MNHNS; CDR2 reads SASEGT. The material for each subset, its genomic DNA, was split evenly across several immunoSEQ plates. The data were produced by immunoSEQ multiplex PCR, yet TCRdb's version contains in-frame clones alone and is incomplete. The table records around 2.1 million clones, around 93% of them present only once. This entry comes from a study of shared clonotypes between healthy human individuals. Study details: In total, the donors were a couple of women and a few men aged 18 to 49.

Naive CD8 cells lacked CD45RO and underwent positive selection for CCR7, leaving out terminally differentiated effector memory CD45RA+ cells. Whole-study findings and limits: In contrast to clonotypes shared by all four donors, non-shared clonotypes had lower generation probabilities. Expectations were that clonotype sharing among donors would be affected by sequencing depth.

This clonotype was obtained from a young man in good health. Some clones in this sample may be carry-over from other donors' samples. Sequencing used naive CD8+ T cells from PBMCs. The V and J genes are TRBV6-1 and TRBJ2-2; D unresolved. The CDR3 protein is CASSEPGSAGELFF. As DNA, the CDR3 is TGTGCCAGCAGTGAGCCGGGCTCGGCCGGGGAGCTGTTTTTT.